Each of the 18 T cell receptor beta chains below was sequenced from the same sample in a study of blood T cells in healthy people across ages. Primers used in a second PCR of roughly 7 to 12 cycles were a sample-barcoded 5' primer and a J-beta primer mix. From the 5' RACE reads, TCRdb called clonotypes with MiXCR, one entry per CDR3 protein. The sample includes some 1.5 million distinct CDR3 sequences, roughly 27% of them seen just once. The sample taken for sequencing was blood. The source of these receptors is a woman aged 25 to 45 in good health.

This clonotype appeared many times. The J gene is TRBJ1-2, the V gene TRBV29-1, with D possibly matching TRBD1 (6 bases). Per germline, CDR1 SQVTM and CDR2 ANQGSEA. Trimming left V 5 bases short and J 4 bases short, with 8 bases between. The CDR3 covers 11 residues. The DNA for the CDR3 is TGCAGCGTTCTGGACAGCTATGGCTACACCTTC. This gives the protein CSVLDSYGYTF.

The sample holds a few counts of this clonotype. V gene TRBV29-1 combines with J gene TRBJ1-4, with TRBD1 matching over 7 bases. The V gene end was trimmed by 6 bases and the J gene end by 6 bases; junction bases not matched to a gene: 7. The CDR3 length is 13 residues. CDR1 and CDR2 from the germline V gene are SQVTM and ANQGSEA. CDR3 DNA sequence: TGCAGCGTGACGAGGGGGCTGCATGAAAAACTGTTTTTT. It specifies CSVTRGLHEKLFF.

This clonotype has more than one count but fewer than ten. The chain uses TRBV25-1 and TRBJ1-2; D uncertain. V was pared by 2 bases and J by 2 bases, with 9 bases between. CDR3 length: 14 amino acids. Germline CDR1 reads MGHDK; CDR2 reads SYGVNS. The CDR3 region has the DNA TGTGCCAGCAGTGAAAGAAGGGCGAACTATGGCTACACCTTC. It yields the protein CASSERRANYGYTF.

The table lists this clonotype with many counts. This chain links TRBV4-1 with TRBJ2-5; TRBD2 matches at 13 bases. The CDR3 runs to 16 residues. The junction had 3 bases not matched to a gene; V was cut back by 0 bases and J by 5 bases. CDR1 is MGHRA and CDR2 is YSYEKL in the germline V gene. The CDR3 DNA is TGCGCCAGCAGCCAAGATCGGGGACTAGCGGGGGAGACCCAGTACTTC. It specifies CASSQDRGLAGETQYF.

The chain couples TRBV12-3 or TRBV12-4 to TRBJ1-5; D gene ambiguous. Trimming left V 6 bases short and J 5 bases short, with 14 bases between. CDR3 length equals 14 residues. The CDR3 nucleotides are TGTGCCAGCAGGTCTACAGTTTCCCATCAGCCCCAGCATTTT. This codes for CASRSTVSHQPQHF.

Notes on this clonotype: One base away lies a much larger clone, so this may be a sequencing read error. The chain employs TRBV7-2 and TRBJ2-7; TRBD2 is a possible D gene (5 bases). V lost 1 base and J lost 2, with 9 bases in between. From germline, CDR1 is SGHTA and CDR2 FQGNSA. This CDR3 contains 14 residues. The CDR3 DNA reads TGTGCCAGCAGCTTAGGAGGGAAACCCTACGAGCAGTACGTC. Translated, it gives CASSLGGKPYEQYV.

This clonotype has only a few counts. An end of the junction does not agree with germline; a read error may underlie this. The rearrangement joins TRBV20-1 to TRBJ2-3; D is possibly TRBD2 (5 bases). Germline CDR1 is DFQATT and CDR2 is SNEGSKA (reference sequence). The CDR3 sequence is 12 residues long. The CDR3 DNA follows: TGCAGTACTAGTAAAAGCACAGATACGCAGTATTTT. It is translated as CSTSKSTDTQYF.

This clonotype was counted at least ten times. For the CDR3, the DNA is TGCAGTGCTAGAGTGGCAGCGGGAGGCGACAATGAGCAGTTCTTC. Amino acid sequence: CSARVAAGGDNEQFF. The chain recombines TRBV20-1 with TRBJ2-1; 9 bases line up with TRBD2. The CDR3 sequence is 15 residues long. Looked up from germline, CDR1 is DFQATT and CDR2 is SNEGSKA (reference sequence). Losses at the gene ends were 1 base for V and 5 bases for J; bases not matched to a gene: 6.

This clonotype was observed many times. The chain couples TRBV28 to TRBJ2-7, with D perhaps TRBD1 (6 bases). Germline CDR1 is MDHEN and CDR2 is SYDVKM. The CDR3 runs 13 residues. V lost 6 bases to trimming and J lost 3 bases, with 12 bases between them. The CDR3 DNA reads TGTGCCAGCAGCTCCCTGGACAGCTACGAGCAGTACTTC. Its protein product is CASSSLDSYEQYF.

Details on this clonotype: This may arise from a read error, as a much more abundant clone is one base away. This chain joins TRBV5-1 and TRBJ2-1; D is unresolved. The last part of the DNA fits TRBJ2-7 better; the J call may be wrong. Germline V gene lookup returns CDR1 SGHRS and CDR2 YFSETQ. This CDR3 has 13 residues. The CDR3 DNA sequence: TGCGCCAGTACCCCCGGAGATTTGTACGAGCAGTACTTC. This sequence encodes CASTPGDLYEQYF.

This rearrangement joins TRBV7-9 to TRBJ2-7; possibly TRBD2 for D (6 bases). This CDR3 contains 15 residues. Germline assignment: CDR1 SEHNR and CDR2 FQNEAQ (reference sequence). V lost 6 bases, J lost 3 bases, and 18 bases lay in between. The CDR3 DNA follows: TGTGCCAGCAGTCCGGGACTGGCTCGTGGCTACGAGCAGTACTTC. Its translation is CASSPGLARGYEQYF.

This clonotype was counted only a few times. The V call is TRBV28, the J call TRBJ2-1; D unclear. The CDR3 consists of 15 residues. Between the trimmed V and J ends, which lost 2 bases and 5 bases, there was a span of 13 bases. Germline V gene data show CDR1 as MDHEN and CDR2 as SYDVKM. This CDR3 is CASSLGGLPDNEQFF. The CDR3 DNA reads TGTGCCAGCAGTTTAGGCGGATTACCAGACAATGAGCAGTTCTTC.

The chain recombines TRBV29-1 with TRBJ1-2, with unresolved D. V lost 2 bases and J lost 5, with 12 bases in between. CDR1 and CDR2 (germline): SQVTM, ANQGSEA. The CDR3 loop spans 13 amino acids. The CDR3 loop reads CSVEQGSRYGYTF. CDR3 sequence (DNA): TGCAGCGTTGAACAAGGATCCCGTTATGGCTACACCTTC.

Details on this clonotype: An end of the junction differs from the germline gene, which may be a read error. The gene calls are TRBV29-1 and TRBJ2-1, with D maybe TRBD2 (6 bases). CDR3 size: 15 residues. Germline V gene data show CDR1 as SQVTM and CDR2 as ANQGSEA. This chain's CDR3 is CSASSSEGIYNKQFF. CDR3 in DNA: TGCAGCGCATCCTCTAGCGAAGGGATCTACAATAAGCAGTTCTTC.

The table lists this clonotype with many counts. V gene TRBV5-1 combines with J gene TRBJ2-1, with D possibly TRBD2 on 5 matching bases. CDR3 length: 16 residues. V was pared by 2 bases and J by 1 base, with 13 bases between. Per the germline V gene, CDR1 is SGHRS and CDR2 is YFSETQ. The chain's CDR3 is CASSFEGPISYNEQFF. CDR3 in DNA: TGCGCCAGCAGCTTTGAGGGTCCGATTTCCTACAATGAGCAGTTCTTC.

The sample holds many counts of this clonotype. The V call is TRBV7-9, the J call TRBJ2-1; D is perhaps TRBD2 (7 bases). Trimming removed 6 bases at V and 7 bases at J, with 13 bases between. The CDR3 length is 13 residues. Germline V CDR1 and CDR2: SEHNR, FQNEAQ (reference sequence). DNA for the CDR3: TGTGCCAGCAGGCACGAGGGGGGGAATGAGCAGTTCTTC. Translating gives CASRHEGGNEQFF.

This clonotype has ten or more counts. This chain uses TRBV4-3 with TRBJ2-3; a weak D match, TRBD2 (5 bases). The V end lost 0 bases, the J end lost 3 bases, and 16 bases lay between the germline ends. CDR3 length equals 17 residues. Germline V lookup: CDR1 LGHNA, CDR2 YSLEER. In nucleotides, the CDR3 is TGCGCCAGCAGCCAAGAAGGGAGTTCGGTCCGGACAGATACGCAGTATTTT. This codes for CASSQEGSSVRTDTQYF.

This clonotype was seen only a few times. This chain links TRBV7-2 with TRBJ1-6; the D is unclear. CDR3 length equals 13 residues. The V end lost 2 bases, the J end lost 3 bases, and 2 bases lay between the germline ends. Germline V CDR1 and CDR2: SGHTA, FQGNSA. In DNA form, the CDR3 reads TGTGCCAGCAGCTTAAACTATAATTCACCCCTCCACTTT. Its translation is CASSLNYNSPLHF.